This TCR beta chain was captured by sequencing in a study of metastatic and nonmetastatic thyroid tumors. Study context: Repertoire comparison spanned blood and tumor or nodule tissue of malignant and benign thyroid patients.

Whole-study results and caveats: Within blood and tumor, benign nodules reportedly had significantly lower TCR beta diversity than malignant thyroid tumors did.

The CDR3 covers 17 residues. CDR1 and CDR2 from the germline V gene are MGHRA and YSYEKL. V lost 0 bases, J lost 0 bases, and 12 bases lay in between. Details on this clone: The antigen is undetermined.

There were no patients who had received any treatment before thyroid surgery. Original processing methods: A papillary thyroid cancer distant-metastasis classifier was built from CDR3 differences across clinicopathological groups. TCRdb used MiXCR to call clones anew from the PCR reads. The V and J calls and clone size come from TCRdb's table, not from the authors' own analysis. Here the sample spans several thousand clones, roughly 15% being singletons. Sample: blood. This receptor was obtained from a female donor with papillary thyroid cancer or a benign thyroid nodule (not recorded which). Some clones in this sample may be carry-over from other donors' samples. The rearrangement links TRBV4-1 to TRBJ1-3; D may be TRBD1 (5 bases). CDR3 bases: TGCGCCAGCAGCCAAGAGGGGACTGGGTCCTCTGGAAACACCATATATTTT. Protein sequence: CASSQEGTGSSGNTIYF.